The present T cell receptor beta chain was sequenced within a study of cytomegalovirus exposure and HLA in healthy donors. General study findings and limits: Most TCR sequences proved rare, with some public TCRs found in many donors.

The V and J ends lost 6 bases and 1 base respectively, with 12 bases between them. From germline, CDR1 is MNHEY and CDR2 SMNVEV (reference sequence). The CDR3 is made up of 15 amino acids. This clone has only a few counts. Antigen: not known. Method: immunoSEQ multiplex PCR; TCRdb's copy keeps in-frame clones and lacks some. The sample lists 150,000 to 200,000 clones; roughly 77% were seen once. The source of this sequence is a woman aged 30 to 39 in good health and CMV-seronegative. The chain is built from TRBV27 and TRBJ1-4; perhaps TRBD1 as D (6 bases). Sequenced: PBMCs. The CDR3 region has the DNA TGTGCCAGCAGCAATGGGGGCAGAACTAATGAAAAACTGTTTTTT. Translating gives CASSNGGRTNEKLFF. Combining the CDR3 with reference TRBV27 and TRBJ1-4 gives the whole variable domain EAQVTQNPRYLITVTGKKLTVTCSQNMNHEYMSWYRQDPGLGLRQIYYSMNVEVTDKGDVPEGYKVSRKEKRNFPLILESPSPNQTSLYFCASSNGGRTNEKLFFGSGTQLSVL.